Below are 26 T cell receptor beta chains sequenced from a single sample in a study of T cell repertoires in cytomegalovirus infection. Each CDR3 protein gets one entry after TCRdb re-called the reads with MiXCR. The table has 110,000 or so distinct CDR3 sequences, about 33% seen once. No antigen is known for these receptors. The sequences come from CD8+ T cells from cultured PBMCs, collected from culture after CMV antigen stimulation. The receptor set was obtained from a human donor in good health (CMV status not recorded). Some clones in this sample may be carry-over from other donors' samples.

The chain joins TRBV28 to TRBJ1-5; TRBD1 aligns across 10 bases. The CDR3 is 17 residues long. The germline gives CDR1 MDHEN, CDR2 SYDVKM. V gave up 1 base and J gave up 5 bases; unmatched junction bases: 8. In nucleotides, the CDR3 is TGTGCCAGCAGTTTATTGGTCGGACAGGGGGTCGATCAGCCCCAGCATTTT. This sequence encodes CASSLLVGQGVDQPQHF.

This chain links TRBV25-1 with TRBJ1-2; 9 bases align to TRBD1. In germline, CDR1 is MGHDK, CDR2 SYGVNS. V lost 0 bases, J lost 3 bases, and 17 bases stayed unmatched. This CDR3 spans 20 amino acids. This CDR3 reads CASSEYFATGGKLGDYGYTF. DNA of the CDR3: TGTGCCAGCAGTGAATACTTCGCGACAGGGGGAAAATTAGGGGACTATGGCTACACCTTC.

In its sample, this clonotype was seen many times. The CDR3: CASSPSGGKTDTQYF. The CDR3 DNA sequence: TGCGCCAGCAGCCCTAGCGGGGGGAAGACAGATACGCAGTATTTT. The V call is TRBV4-1, the J call TRBJ2-3; 11 bases agree with TRBD2. The CDR3 is 15 residues long. Trimming removed 4 bases from V and 3 bases from J; junction bases left unmatched: 3. Looked up from germline, CDR1 is MGHRA and CDR2 is YSYEKL.

The J gene is TRBJ2-3, the V gene TRBV6-2 or TRBV6-3; D remains unclear. The V end lost 6 bases, the J end lost 14 bases, and 21 bases lay between the germline ends. CDR1 is MNHEY and CDR2 is SVGEGT in the germline V gene. The CDR3 loop spans 13 amino acids. The CDR3 loop is CASRPNTRLSPYF. The CDR3 coding sequence is TGTGCCAGCAGACCTAATACAAGGTTGAGCCCGTATTTT.

The chain employs TRBV28 and TRBJ2-7, with 10 bases fitting TRBD1. Germline-derived CDR1 and CDR2 are MDHEN and SYDVKM. The V gene end was trimmed by 3 bases and the J gene end by 5 bases; junction bases not matched to a gene: 7. The CDR3 has 15 residues. The CDR3, as DNA: TGTGCCAGCAGTTTCCGGGACAGGGGTTTCCACGAGCAGTACTTC. This translates into CASSFRDRGFHEQYF.

V usage is TRBV6-4 and J usage is TRBJ2-1, with 9 nucleotides matching TRBD2. With 4 bases clipped from V and 8 bases from J, the junction kept 12 bases outside the gene matches. This CDR3 has 16 amino acids. Germline CDR1 and CDR2: MRHNA and SNTAGT. This CDR3 is CASSVRALAGSDEQFF. CDR3 DNA sequence: TGTGCCAGCAGTGTACGTGCTCTAGCGGGGTCTGATGAGCAGTTCTTC.

This clonotype was seen only a few times. This rearrangement joins TRBV7-9 to TRBJ1-1; a possible D gene is TRBD1 (6 bases). From germline, CDR1 is SEHNR and CDR2 FQNEAQ (reference sequence). The V and J ends lost 4 bases and 0 bases respectively, with 12 bases between them. This CDR3 contains 15 residues. The CDR3 here is CASSSTDSMNTEAFF. CDR3 DNA: TGTGCCAGCAGCTCCACGGACAGCATGAACACTGAAGCTTTCTTT.

V gene TRBV27 combines with J gene TRBJ1-2; D call uncertain. Looked up from germline, CDR1 is MNHEY and CDR2 is SMNVEV (reference sequence). The CDR3 sequence is 14 residues long. V shed 2 bases and J shed 8 bases, with 15 bases lying between them. CDR3 sequence: CASSLDLTGQGYTF. In nucleotides, the CDR3 is TGTGCCAGCAGTTTAGACTTGACGGGTCAAGGCTACACCTTC.

The chain couples TRBV20-1 to TRBJ1-5; tentatively, D is TRBD1 (6 bases). The V gene's germline CDR1 is DFQATT and CDR2 SNEGSKA (reference sequence). The CDR3 length is 14 residues. The V end lost 0 bases, the J end lost 5 bases, and 11 bases lay between the germline ends. The chain's CDR3 is CSAREKGEYQPQHF. The DNA for the CDR3 is TGCAGTGCTAGAGAAAAGGGGGAATATCAGCCCCAGCATTTT.

The chain has TRBV7-4 and TRBJ2-7, with 7 nucleotides matching TRBD1. The V gene end was trimmed by 5 bases and the J gene end by 4 bases; junction bases not matched to a gene: 8. Germline V gene lookup returns CDR1 SGHVT and CDR2 SQSDAQ. The CDR3 totals 14 residues. CDR3 bases: TGTGCCAGCAGCCTCGGACAGGCGGGTTACGAGCAGTACTTC. Its protein is CASSLGQAGYEQYF.

The chain carries TRBV28 and TRBJ2-7; D unclear. Trimming took off 6 bases at V and 5 bases at J, with 23 bases between the two ends. This CDR3 comprises 16 residues. The germline V gene has CDR1 MDHEN and CDR2 SYDVKM. CDR3 protein: CASSHAPQKVYDEQYF. The CDR3 nucleotides read TGTGCCAGCAGCCATGCGCCCCAGAAGGTCTACGACGAGCAGTACTTC.

This clonotype has a count of ten or more. The rearrangement uses TRBV7-8 and TRBJ2-1, with D unresolved. The CDR3 contains 13 residues. V lost 7 bases to trimming and J lost 7 bases, with 14 bases between them. The V gene's germline CDR1 is SGHVS and CDR2 FQNEAQ. CDR3 DNA sequence: TGTGCCAGCAATCCCACCCTTGGGAATGAGCAGTTCTTC. It translates to CASNPTLGNEQFF.

V gene TRBV10-2 combines with J gene TRBJ1-1; D not resolved. The CDR3 covers 20 residues. V was trimmed by 0 bases and J by 6 bases, leaving 29 bases between them. Per the germline V gene, CDR1 is WSHSY and CDR2 is SAAADI. The CDR3 loop is CASSESLWADAATKHAEAFF. CDR3 coding DNA: TGCGCCAGCAGTGAGTCGCTTTGGGCAGACGCCGCCACCAAACACGCTGAAGCTTTCTTT.

This clonotype was observed a few times. J is TRBJ1-1 and V is TRBV4-3, with 10 bases matching TRBD1. With V trimmed by 2 bases and J by 7 bases, 4 bases remained unmatched. This CDR3 is built from 14 residues. Germline CDR1 reads LGHNA; CDR2 reads YSLEER. The CDR3 DNA reads TGCGCCAGCAGCCAAACCCGGGACAGGGGTGAAGCTTTCTTT. It specifies CASSQTRDRGEAFF.

V gene TRBV5-4 combines with J gene TRBJ2-1; 11 nucleotides align to TRBD2. This CDR3 contains 15 residues. CDR1 is SGHNT and CDR2 is YYREEE in the germline V gene (reference sequence). The CDR3 is CATSGEVPGYNEQFF. The DNA for the CDR3 is TGTGCGACTAGCGGGGAGGTCCCGGGCTACAATGAGCAGTTCTTC. Together with reference TRBV5-4 and TRBJ2-1, the CDR3 gives the full variable domain: ETGVTQSPTHLIKTRGQQVTLRCSSQSGHNTVSWYQQALGQGPQFIFQYYREEENGRGNFPPRFSGLQFPNYSSELNVNALELDDSALYLCATSGEVPGYNEQFFGPGTRLTVL.

In this sample, this clonotype turned up a few times. The chain couples TRBV6-2 or TRBV6-3 to TRBJ1-2; D is perhaps TRBD1 (5 bases). The germline V gene encodes CDR1 MNHEY and CDR2 SVGEGT. This CDR3 comprises 16 residues. With 5 bases removed from V and 4 bases from J, the gap between germline ends came to 20 bases. The CDR3: CASSNPALTEIYGYTF. The CDR3 nucleotides read TGTGCCAGCAGTAACCCCGCCCTGACAGAGATCTATGGCTACACCTTC.

In DNA, the CDR3 is TGTGCCAGCAGCCCGCGGAGTTACGACGGGGAGCTGTTTTTT. Translation gives CASSPRSYDGELFF. The V call is TRBV14, the J call TRBJ2-2, with D uncertain. The germline V gene encodes CDR1 SGHDN and CDR2 FVKESK. Trimming removed 4 bases at V and 7 bases at J, with 13 bases between. There are 14 residues in the CDR3.

This sequence joins TRBV7-8 and TRBJ2-1; 10 bases are a match to TRBD2. V was pared by 2 bases and J by 4 bases, with 5 bases of the junction left unmatched. The CDR3 runs 16 residues. Germline values: CDR1 SGHVS, CDR2 FQNEAQ. CDR3 nucleotides: TGTGCCAGCAGCTTAAATGTAGCGGGGGGATACAATGAGCAGTTCTTC. This codes for CASSLNVAGGYNEQFF.

The chain uses TRBV19 and TRBJ1-2; possible D gene TRBD1, 5 bases. This CDR3 is 13 amino acids long. The V end was cut by 3 bases, the J end by 4 bases, with 9 bases between. The germline V gene has CDR1 LNHDA and CDR2 SQIVND (reference sequence). The CDR3: CASSIRQGYGYTF. The CDR3 coding sequence is TGTGCCAGTAGTATTCGCCAGGGCTATGGCTACACCTTC. Combining the CDR3 with reference TRBV19 and TRBJ1-2 gives the whole variable domain DGGITQSPKYLFRKEGQNVTLSCEQNLNHDAMYWYRQDPGQGLRLIYYSQIVNDFQKGDIAEGYSVSREKKESFPLTVTSAQKNPTAFYLCASSIRQGYGYTFGSGTRLTVV.

This clonotype was detected a few times. The J gene is TRBJ2-7, the V gene TRBV7-6, with 8 positions matching TRBD2. Germline V gene sequence: CDR1 SGHVS, CDR2 FNYEAQ. V shed 4 bases and J 6 bases; nucleotides not matched to a gene: 8. The CDR3 is 14 residues long. CDR3 loop: CASSSFGGGSEQYF. CDR3 nucleotides: TGTGCCAGCAGCTCATTCGGGGGGGGATCCGAGCAGTACTTC.

In its sample, this clonotype was seen a few times. The J gene is TRBJ2-7, the V gene TRBV4-3, with unresolved D. Per germline, CDR1 LGHNA and CDR2 YSLEER. Trimming removed 2 bases from V and 3 bases from J, with 11 bases in between. There are 14 residues in the CDR3. CDR3 residues: CASSQNFIGYEQYF. The DNA of the CDR3 is TGCGCCAGCAGCCAAAACTTCATAGGCTACGAGCAGTACTTC.

This rearrangement joins TRBV2 to TRBJ2-1; D not certain. The CDR3 is 16 residues long. CDR1 is SNHLY, CDR2 FYNNEI, per germline. V shed 7 bases and J shed 4 bases, with 20 bases lying between them. CDR3 DNA: TGTGCCAGCAAGTATGGCACGCCGATTACATACAATGAGCAGTTCTTC. Protein: CASKYGTPITYNEQFF.

This clonotype has just a few counts. The chain carries TRBV6-2 or TRBV6-3 and TRBJ2-4, with TRBD1 identical over 10 bases. This CDR3 comprises 19 residues. Germline CDR1 MNHEY, CDR2 SVGEGT. The V gene end was trimmed by 2 bases and the J gene end by 0 bases; junction bases not matched to a gene: 10. The CDR3 protein is CASSYEDRGEFLAKNIQYF. CDR3 DNA sequence: TGTGCCAGCAGTTACGAGGACAGGGGGGAATTTTTAGCCAAAAACATTCAGTACTTC.

Here the CDR3 DNA reads TGTGCCAGCGGAATGACTACCTCGGTGGATACGCAGTATTTT. Its translation: CASGMTTSVDTQYF. The rearrangement joins TRBV2 to TRBJ2-3; TRBD2 might be the D (5 bases). Germline CDR1 and CDR2: SNHLY and FYNNEI. The CDR3 covers 14 residues. The V end was cut by 8 bases, the J end by 6 bases, with 18 bases between.

The V and J genes are TRBV5-6 and TRBJ2-6; 7 nucleotides match TRBD1. Germline loops: CDR1 SGHDT, CDR2 YYEEEE. With V trimmed by 4 bases and J by 10 bases, 2 bases remained unmatched. The CDR3 is made up of 12 amino acids. DNA of the CDR3: TGTGCCAGCAGCCCGACAGGGAACGTCCTGACTTTC. Translated, it gives CASSPTGNVLTF.

This chain uses TRBV6-2 or TRBV6-3 with TRBJ2-3; D is possibly TRBD2 (5 bases). The CDR3 runs to 13 residues. CDR1 is MNHEY and CDR2 is SVGEGT in the germline V gene. V gave up 5 bases and J gave up 3 bases, with 9 bases separating them. Here the CDR3 reads CASSQWRTDTQYF. The CDR3, as DNA: TGTGCCAGCAGTCAATGGAGGACAGATACGCAGTATTTT.